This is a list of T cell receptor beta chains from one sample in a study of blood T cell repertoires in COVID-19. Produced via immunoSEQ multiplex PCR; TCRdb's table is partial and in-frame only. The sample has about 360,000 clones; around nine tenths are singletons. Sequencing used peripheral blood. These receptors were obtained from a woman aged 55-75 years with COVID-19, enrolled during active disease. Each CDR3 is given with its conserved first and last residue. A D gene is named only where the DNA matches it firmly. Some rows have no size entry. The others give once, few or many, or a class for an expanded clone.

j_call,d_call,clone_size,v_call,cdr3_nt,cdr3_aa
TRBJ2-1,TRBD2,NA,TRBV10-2,TGCGCCAGCACCATCCAGCTAGCGGGGGTGTACAATGAGCAGTTCTTC,CASTIQLAGVYNEQFF
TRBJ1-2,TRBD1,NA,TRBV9,TGTGCCAGCAGCCCAGAGACAGGGGGGAACCTCGGCTACACCTTC,CASSPETGGNLGYTF
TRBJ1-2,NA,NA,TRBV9,TGTGCCAGCAGCCCATTAGCTGGGACAAACTATGGCTACACCTTC,CASSPLAGTNYGYTF
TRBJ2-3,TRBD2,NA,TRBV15,TGTGCCACCAGCAGAGTGCTGCTGCGGGGGGGCCCCACAGATACGCAGTATTTT,CATSRVLLRGGPTDTQYF
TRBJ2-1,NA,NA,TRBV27,TGTGCCAGCAGTTTATTTATCGGGGAGGTCGGCAATGAGCAGTTCTTC,CASSLFIGEVGNEQFF
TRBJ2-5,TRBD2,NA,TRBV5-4,TGTGCCAGCAGCCCCGACGCCAGCGGGGGGGCGGAGACCCAGTACTTC,CASSPDASGGAETQYF
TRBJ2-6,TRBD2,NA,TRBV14,TGTGCCAGCAGCGAGCGGGGGCAGGCTGGGGCCAACGTCCTGACTTTC,CASSERGQAGANVLTF
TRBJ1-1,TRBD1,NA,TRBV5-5,TGTGCCAGCAGCGGCGGGACAGGGAGGAACACTGAAGCTTTCTTT,CASSGGTGRNTEAFF
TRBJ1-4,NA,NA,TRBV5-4,TGTGCCAGCAGTTATAGCGAAAAACTGTTTTTT,CASSYSEKLFF
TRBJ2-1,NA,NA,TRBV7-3,TGTGCCAGCAGCCCGTACGGTTCGGCGGTCTCCTACAATGAGCAGTTCTTC,CASSPYGSAVSYNEQFF
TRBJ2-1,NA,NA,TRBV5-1,TGCGCCAGCAGCCTTGTGACTACCCCCTACAATGAGCAGTTCTTC,CASSLVTTPYNEQFF
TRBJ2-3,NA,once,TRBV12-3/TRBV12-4,TGTGCCAGCAGTCTCAGGGTCCCCGTTACGCAGTATTTT,CASSLRVPVTQYF
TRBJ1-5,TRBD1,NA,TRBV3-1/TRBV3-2,TGTGCCAGCAGCCCCGGGACAGCTACTTATCAGCCCCAGCATTTT,CASSPGTATYQPQHF
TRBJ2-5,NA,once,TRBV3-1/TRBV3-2,TGTGCCAGCAGCCAATCGGGCGGGGAGACCCAGTACTTC,CASSQSGGETQYF
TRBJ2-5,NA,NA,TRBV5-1,TGCGCCAGCAGCCAGACAGCGTTCCAAGAGACCCAGTACTTC,CASSQTAFQETQYF
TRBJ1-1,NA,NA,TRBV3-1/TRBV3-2,TGTGCCAGCAGCCAACTTGTCAGTGGGTGGAGCACTGAAGCTTTCTTT,CASSQLVSGWSTEAFF
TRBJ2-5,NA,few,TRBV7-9,TGTGCCAGCAGCTTAGCCAGACAGTACCAAGAGACCCAGTACTTC,CASSLARQYQETQYF
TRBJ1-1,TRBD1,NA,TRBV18,TGTGCCAGCTCCCGACGAACCAACCGGGACAGAGCCCCAGCTTTCTTT,CASSRRTNRDRAPAFF
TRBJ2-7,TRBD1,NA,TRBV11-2,TGTGCCAGCAGCGGGGATTCGGGACAGGGAGCACTCTACGAGCAGTACTTC,CASSGDSGQGALYEQYF
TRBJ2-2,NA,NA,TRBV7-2,TGTGCCAGCAGCCCCATGGACAGTTTGAACACCGGGGAGCTGTTTTTT,CASSPMDSLNTGELFF
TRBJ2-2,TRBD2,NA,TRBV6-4,TGTGCCAGCAGTGACCCCCGGGTAGCGGGTGACACCGGGGAGCTGTTTTTT,CASSDPRVAGDTGELFF
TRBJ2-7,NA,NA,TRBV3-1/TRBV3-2,TGTGCCAGCAGTCACAGGGCTTCCCCCTACGAGCAGTACTTC,CASSHRASPYEQYF
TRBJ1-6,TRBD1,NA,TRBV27,TGTGCCAGCAGTCAAGGGACAGGGGTACGTGATTCACCCCTCCACTTT,CASSQGTGVRDSPLHF
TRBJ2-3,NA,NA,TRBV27,TGTGCCAGCAGTACCTCCAGAGCGACAGATACGCAGTATTTT,CASSTSRATDTQYF
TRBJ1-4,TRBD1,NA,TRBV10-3,TGTGCCATCAGGGAGGGGGCGAGGAATGAAAAACTGTTTTTT,CAIREGARNEKLFF
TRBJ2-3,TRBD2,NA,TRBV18,TGTGCCAGCTCACCCCTAGCGGGGGGGCCGTCAGATACGCAGTATTTT,CASSPLAGGPSDTQYF
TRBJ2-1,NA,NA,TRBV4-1,TGCGCCAGCAGCCAAGGACTAAGTGGGGTGGGTGAGCAGTTCTTC,CASSQGLSGVGEQFF
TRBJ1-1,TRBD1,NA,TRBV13,TGTGCCAGCAGCTTAGGCCCAGGGACAGGGAACACTGAAGCTTTCTTT,CASSLGPGTGNTEAFF
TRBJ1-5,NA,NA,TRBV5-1,TGCGCCAGCAGCTTGTATCCAGGGAATCAGCCCCAGCATTTT,CASSLYPGNQPQHF
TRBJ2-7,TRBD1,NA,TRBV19,TGTGCCAGTAGCCGTCCCGGGACAGGGATCCACGAGCAGTACTTC,CASSRPGTGIHEQYF
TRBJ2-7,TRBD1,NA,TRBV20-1,TGCAGTGCTAGTCAGGGGGCAGAACCCTACGAGCAGTACTTC,CSASQGAEPYEQYF
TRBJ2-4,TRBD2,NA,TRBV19,TGTGCCAGTAATTGGGAGGGAAACATTCAGTACTTC,CASNWEGNIQYF
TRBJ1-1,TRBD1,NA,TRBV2,TGTGCCAGCCGCCTTAGACAGGGCCACACTGAAGCTTTCTTT,CASRLRQGHTEAFF
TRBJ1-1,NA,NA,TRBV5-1,TGCGCCAGCAGCTGGGGGGAGGTGAACACTGAAGCTTTCTTT,CASSWGEVNTEAFF
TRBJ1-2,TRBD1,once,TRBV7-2,TGTGCCAGCAGCAAAGGGGGCGCCGGGTATGGCTACACCTTC,CASSKGGAGYGYTF
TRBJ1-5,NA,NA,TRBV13,TGTGCCAGCAGTTTTGGGGGCCCCAGGGCCAATCAGCCCCAGCATTTT,CASSFGGPRANQPQHF
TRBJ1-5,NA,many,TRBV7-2,TGTGCCAGCAGCTTAGCGGAGGGGCTCAATCAGCCCCAGCATTTT,CASSLAEGLNQPQHF
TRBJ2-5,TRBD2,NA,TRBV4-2,TGTGCCAGCAGCTGGACCAGCGGGGGGGAAGAGACCCAGTACTTC,CASSWTSGGEETQYF
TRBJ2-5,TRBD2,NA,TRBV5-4,TGTGCCAGCAGCTCCAGCGGGGGGAATCAAGAGACCCAGTACTTC,CASSSSGGNQETQYF
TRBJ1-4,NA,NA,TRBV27,TGTGCCAGCAGTTTATTGGGGGGATGGGGAACTAATGAAAAACTGTTTTTT,CASSLLGGWGTNEKLFF